A single sample gave rise to the 16 T cell receptor beta chains below, sequenced in a study of blood T cells in healthy people across ages. Through a sample-barcoded 5' primer and a J-beta primer mix, a second PCR was run for roughly 7 to 12 cycles. Via MiXCR, TCRdb re-called the 5' RACE reads, giving one row per CDR3 protein. The sample lists fewer than 2,000,000 distinct CDR3 sequences, roughly two fifths seen once, with around 23% in the top ten. Sequenced input: blood. These TCRs come from a human donor in good health.

The V and J genes are TRBV9 and TRBJ2-3, with TRBD1 matching 9 bases. The CDR3 sequence is 17 residues long. Germline V lookup: CDR1 SGDLS, CDR2 YYNGEE. J lost 2 bases, V lost 3 bases, and 10 bases had no gene match. CDR3: CASSGPRDRAITDTQYF. The CDR3 bases are TGTGCCAGCAGCGGACCCCGGGACAGGGCCATCACAGATACGCAGTATTTT. Full variable domain (rest looked up from reference TRBV9 and TRBJ2-3): DSGVTQTPKHLITATGQRVTLRCSPRSGDLSVYWYQQSLDQGLQFLIQYYNGEERAKGNILERFSAQQFPDLHSELNLSSLELGDSALYFCASSGPRDRAITDTQYFGPGTRLTVL.

This clonotype was recorded a few times. The chain carries TRBV7-9 and TRBJ2-5; no firm D call. Judging by the DNA end, TRBJ2-7 fits better; the J call may be wrong. CDR1 is SEHNR, CDR2 FQNEAQ, per germline (reference sequence). CDR3 size: 12 residues. The CDR3 DNA reads as TGTGCCAGCAGTAAGGCAGCCTACGAGCAGTACTTC. This sequence encodes CASSKAAYEQYF.

The CDR3 is CASSFNRVTEAFF. CDR3 nucleotides: TGTGCCAGCAGCTTCAACAGGGTTACTGAAGCTTTCTTT. The gene calls are TRBV7-9 and TRBJ1-1, with D maybe TRBD1 (6 bases). This CDR3 has 13 residues. The germline gives CDR1 SEHNR, CDR2 FQNEAQ (reference sequence). V was clipped by 3 bases and J by 5 bases, with 10 bases between them.

The rearrangement links TRBV12-3 or TRBV12-4 to TRBJ2-4; 12 nucleotides line up with TRBD2. The assigned J gene may be wrong: the sequence end matches TRBJ2-7 better. The CDR3 covers 18 residues. CDR3 coding DNA: TGTGCCAGCAGTTTATATCAATTTGGACTAGCGGGGACCTACGAGCAGTACTTC. Its translation is CASSLYQFGLAGTYEQYF.

The chain links TRBV7-8 to TRBJ1-2; D possibly corresponds to TRBD1 (6 bases). The CDR3 sequence is 15 residues long. V lost 5 bases, J lost 4 bases, and 17 bases lay in between. Germline CDR1 reads SGHVS; CDR2 reads FQNEAQ. In DNA form, the CDR3 reads TGTGCCAGCAGCGGACGGATCACCAGGGGCTATGGCTACACCTTC. It codes for CASSGRITRGYGYTF. Full variable domain (missing parts from reference TRBV7-8 and TRBJ1-2): GAGVSQSPRYKVAKRGQDVALRCDPISGHVSLFWYQQALGQGPEFLTYFQNEAQLDKSGLPSDRFFAERPEGSVSTLKIQRTQQEDSAVYLCASSGRITRGYGYTFGSGTRLTVV.

The rearrangement joins TRBV5-1 to TRBJ2-3; possibly TRBD1 or TRBD2 for D (5 bases each). Germline values: CDR1 SGHRS, CDR2 YFSETQ. V was trimmed by 1 base and J by 3 bases, leaving 12 bases between them. This CDR3 comprises 15 residues. For the CDR3, the DNA is TGCGCCAGCAGCTTGTTGGGGGTGTCGACAGATACGCAGTATTTT. It specifies CASSLLGVSTDTQYF.

V and J are TRBV7-2 and TRBJ2-7; D is ambiguous. Trimming left V 1 base short and J 10 bases short, with 14 bases between. Germline CDR1 is SGHTA and CDR2 is FQGNSA. This CDR3 comprises 13 residues. DNA for the CDR3: TGTGCCAGCAGCTTAGTGGACCAGCAGGCCCAGTACTTC. It encodes CASSLVDQQAQYF.

The DNA for the CDR3 is TGTGCCAGCAGCCCTCTGACCGGACAGGGAGACTATGGCTACACCTTC. Its protein is CASSPLTGQGDYGYTF. The chain employs TRBV9 and TRBJ1-2; the match to TRBD1 covers 8 bases. CDR3 length equals 16 residues. In germline, CDR1 is SGDLS, CDR2 YYNGEE. V lost 4 bases and J lost 3; bases outside the gene matches: 11.

The rearrangement links TRBV27 to TRBJ2-7; no firm D call. Germline lookup yields CDR1 MNHEY and CDR2 SMNVEV (reference sequence). The CDR3 contains 15 residues. V lost 4 bases, J lost 6 bases, and 19 bases lay in between. DNA for the CDR3: TGTGCCAGCAGTTCTCTACACACACGACCCTGCGAGCAGTACTTC. It is translated as CASSSLHTRPCEQYF.

V usage is TRBV19 and J usage is TRBJ1-5; maybe TRBD1 (5 bases). Germline V gives CDR1 LNHDA, CDR2 SQIVND (reference sequence). This CDR3 spans 16 amino acids. Between the trimmed V and J ends, which lost 1 base and 4 bases, there was a span of 14 bases. CDR3 loop: CASSIGSNRQNQPQHF. Written as DNA, the CDR3 is TGTGCCAGTAGTATAGGATCGAACAGGCAAAATCAGCCCCAGCATTTT.

The rearrangement joins TRBV11-2 to TRBJ1-1; D remains ambiguous. There are 10 residues in the CDR3. Trimming pared 7 bases from V and 6 bases from J, leaving 6 bases between. Germline values: CDR1 SGHAT, CDR2 FQNNGV. CDR3 residues: CASNPAEAFF. In DNA, the CDR3 is TGTGCCAGCAACCCAGCTGAAGCTTTCTTT.

The chain uses TRBV7-2 and TRBJ1-5, with D perhaps matching TRBD1 (6 bases). Trimming stripped 4 bases from V and 5 bases from J, with 15 bases between. Germline V gives CDR1 SGHTA, CDR2 FQGNSA. CDR3 length: 15 amino acids. The CDR3 reads CASSYSGALYQPQHF. The DNA for the CDR3 is TGTGCCAGCAGCTATTCGGGGGCCTTGTATCAGCCCCAGCATTTT. The variable domain in full, with the rest retrieved from reference TRBV7-2 and TRBJ1-5, is GAGVSQSPSNKVTEKGKDVELRCDPISGHTALYWYRQSLGQGLEFLIYFQGNSAPDKSGLPSDRFSAERTGGSVSTLTIQRTQQEDSAVYLCASSYSGALYQPQHFGDGTRLSIL.

The rearrangement links TRBV27 to TRBJ1-5; D unresolved. V shed 3 bases and J shed 14 bases, with 5 bases lying between them. CDR3 length equals 9 residues. Germline CDR1 and CDR2: MNHEY and SMNVEV (reference sequence). DNA for the CDR3: TGTGCCAGCAGTTTCTATGAGCATTTT. Translated, it gives CASSFYEHF.

This clonotype appeared a single time. V usage is TRBV29-1 and J usage is TRBJ2-1; D may correspond to TRBD1 or TRBD2 (5 bases each). The CDR3 runs 17 residues. The V and J ends lost 6 bases and 0 bases respectively, with 21 bases between them. Germline CDR1 SQVTM, CDR2 ANQGSEA. This CDR3 is CSVGAFHPLSSYNEQFF. The CDR3 bases are TGCAGCGTCGGGGCTTTTCACCCTCTGAGCTCCTACAATGAGCAGTTCTTC.

In the case of this clonotype: Possible read error: a much larger clone is one base away. The chain recombines TRBV29-1 with TRBJ2-4, with a tentative D call TRBD2 (7 bases). This CDR3 is built from 18 residues. CDR1 and CDR2 (germline): SQVTM, ANQGSEA. Deletions cut 0 bases from V and 13 bases from J, with 31 bases between. In nucleotides, the CDR3 is TGCAGCGTTGAAGATCCTGCGGGGGCCTTCGATTCCTACAATGAGCAGTACTTC. It encodes CSVEDPAGAFDSYNEQYF. The variable domain in full, with the rest retrieved from reference TRBV29-1 and TRBJ2-4, is SAVISQKPSRDICQRGTSLTIQCQVDSQVTMMFWYRQQPGQSLTLIATANQGSEATYESGFVIDKFPISRPNLTFSTLTVSNMSPEDSSIYLCSVEDPAGAFDSYNEQYFGAGTRLSVL.

This clonotype turned up a few times. The rearrangement links TRBV12-5 to TRBJ1-6, with 7 bases matching TRBD1. Germline V gives CDR1 LGHNT, CDR2 FRNRAP. V was clipped by 4 bases and J by 3 bases; unmatched bases: 9. This CDR3 contains 17 residues. The CDR3 sequence is CASGWGTATIYNSPLHF. The DNA for the CDR3 is TGTGCTAGTGGTTGGGGGACAGCGACAATCTATAATTCACCCCTCCACTTT.